The clone carrying this T cell receptor (beta chain) was observed at least ten times. Diagnoses were established using clinical symptoms, serum thyroxine and TRAb, thyroid ultrasound and orbital computed tomography. The data belong to a study of T cells in Graves' hyperthyroidism and ophthalmopathy. The wider study: The initial diagnosis was the point when peripheral blood was collected, ahead of any treatment.

RNA transcripts gave rise to amplified TCR beta CDR3 regions. A first-round RT-PCR of the TCR CDR3 used the HTBI primer set. TCRdb reanalysed the multiplex PCR reads using MiXCR and keeps one entry per CDR3 protein. The sample records about 350,000 distinct CDR3 sequences, around 13% being singletons. The ends were cut back, 3 bases at V and 7 bases at J, with 12 bases in the middle. CDR3 size: 13 residues. Germline CDR1 reads SNHLY; CDR2 reads FYNNEI. Sequencing was performed on blood. The sequence derives from a woman aged 40 to 55 with Graves' ophthalmopathy. The chain links TRBV2 to TRBJ1-1; D not resolved. The CDR3 region has the DNA TGTGCCAGCAGTGAGATAAGACGGGGTGAAGCTTTCTTT. Protein product: CASSEIRRGEAFF. The complete variable domain, with remaining parts taken from reference TRBV2 and TRBJ1-1, reads EPEVTQTPSHQVTQMGQEVILRCVPISNHLYFYWYRQILGQKVEFLVSFYNNEISEKSEIFDDQFSVERPDGSNFTLKIRSTKLEDSAMYFCASSEIRRGEAFFGQGTRLTVV.